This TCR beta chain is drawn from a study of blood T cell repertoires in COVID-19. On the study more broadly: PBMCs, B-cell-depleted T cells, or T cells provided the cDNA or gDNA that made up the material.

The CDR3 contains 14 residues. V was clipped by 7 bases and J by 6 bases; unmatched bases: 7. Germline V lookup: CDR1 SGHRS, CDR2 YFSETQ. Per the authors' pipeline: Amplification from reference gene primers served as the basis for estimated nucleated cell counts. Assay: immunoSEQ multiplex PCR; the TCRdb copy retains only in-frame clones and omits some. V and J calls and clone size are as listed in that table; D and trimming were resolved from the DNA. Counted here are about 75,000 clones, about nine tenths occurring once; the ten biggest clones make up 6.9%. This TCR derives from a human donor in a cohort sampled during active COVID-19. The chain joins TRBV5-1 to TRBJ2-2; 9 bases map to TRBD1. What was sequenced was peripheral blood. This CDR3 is CASAGQGKSGELFF. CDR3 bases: TGCGCCAGCGCGGGACAGGGTAAATCCGGGGAGCTGTTTTTT.